This T cell receptor (beta chain) was identified in a study of blood T cell repertoires in COVID-19. Study background: The study drew acute and convalescent COVID-19 samples from the United States, Italy and Spain. Nucleic acid was either cDNA or gDNA, and it came from T cells, B-cell-depleted T cells, or PBMCs.

Trimming pared 6 bases from V and 0 bases from J, leaving 14 bases between. CDR1 is MNHEY, CDR2 SVGEGT, per germline. This CDR3 comprises 16 residues. Generated by immunoSEQ multiplex PCR, the TCRdb table keeps only in-frame clones and is missing some. The profile shows about 180,000 clones, approximately 87% of them singletons. This TCR came from a man between 65 and 85 years old with active or convalescent COVID-19. This sequence joins TRBV6-2 or TRBV6-3 and TRBJ1-4, with D uncertain. Sequenced material: peripheral blood. CDR3 in DNA: TGTGCCAGCAGCCTGAGACGGGGTGCAACTAATGAAAAACTGTTTTTT. Translating it yields CASSLRRGATNEKLFF.